The 9 T cell receptor beta chains below all came from one sample that was sequenced in a study of T cell responses to AZD1222 COVID-19 vaccine. Sequenced by immunoSEQ multiplex PCR; TCRdb stores in-frame clones only, minus some. The sample has 90,000 to 150,000 clones, more than 85% seen once. The sample consisted of peripheral blood, taken on day 0 of AZD1222 vaccination. Source of these receptors: an adult in good health.

This clone appeared once. The chain carries TRBV5-1 and TRBJ2-2; tentatively, D is TRBD1 or TRBD2 (5 bases each). Trimming removed 8 bases at V and 5 bases at J, with 16 bases between. Germline values: CDR1 SGHRS, CDR2 YFSETQ. This CDR3 is 14 amino acids long. For the CDR3, the DNA is TGCGCCAGTTCCCGGGGCCCGCCAACCGGGGAGCTGTTTTTT. Protein product: CASSRGPPTGELFF.

The chain carries TRBV10-2 and TRBJ1-6, with 11 bases matching TRBD1. The CDR3 is 17 amino acids. J lost 5 bases, V lost 0 bases, and 3 bases had no gene match. Germline loops: CDR1 WSHSY, CDR2 SAAADI. Written as DNA, the CDR3 is TGCGCCAGCAGTGAGTCTGGACAGGGGGCCAATAATTCACCCCTCCACTTT. It yields the protein CASSESGQGANNSPLHF.

The chain is built from TRBV5-4 and TRBJ1-2, with 8 bases fitting TRBD1. Germline CDR1 is SGHNT and CDR2 is YYREEE (reference sequence). Trimming removed 7 bases from V and 4 bases from J; junction bases left unmatched: 6. The CDR3 spans 13 residues. The CDR3: CASGLQGGYGYTF. The CDR3 bases are TGTGCCAGCGGATTACAGGGGGGCTATGGCTACACCTTC.

The chain recombines TRBV11-3 with TRBJ2-7; weak D call: TRBD2 (6 bases). Trimming removed 1 base from V and 4 bases from J, with 14 bases in between. This CDR3 has 15 amino acids. Germline CDR1 and CDR2: SGHNT and YENEEA. CDR3 amino acids: CASSLAPGEAYEQYF. The CDR3 DNA reads TGTGCCAGCAGCTTAGCCCCGGGGGAGGCATACGAGCAGTACTTC.

The V call is TRBV24-1, the J call TRBJ2-1; D is undetermined. The CDR3 has 13 residues. The germline V gene has CDR1 KGHDR and CDR2 SFDVKD. Deletions cut 3 bases from V and 8 bases from J, with 10 bases between. CDR3 in amino acids: CATSDRTPDEQFF. The CDR3 bases are TGTGCCACCAGTGATAGGACCCCCGATGAGCAGTTCTTC.

This clone has just one count. The rearrangement joins TRBV28 to TRBJ2-7; D unclear. V was cut by 3 bases and J by 3 bases, with 6 bases left in between. Germline V gene data show CDR1 as MDHEN and CDR2 as SYDVKM. This CDR3 spans 12 amino acids. The CDR3 DNA is TGTGCCAGCAGTTTCGCCTTCTACGAGCAGTACTTC. Translation gives CASSFAFYEQYF.

The chain uses TRBV30 and TRBJ1-6; the match to TRBD1 covers 8 bases. The V gene end was trimmed by 5 bases and the J gene end by 9 bases; junction bases not matched to a gene: 3. The CDR3 runs 12 residues. Germline V CDR1 and CDR2: GTSNPN, SVGIG (reference sequence). CDR3 DNA sequence: TGTGCCTGGGCCACAGGGGGTTCACCCCTCCACTTT. Translation: CAWATGGSPLHF.

This clone was recorded once. The chain employs TRBV6-5 and TRBJ1-1; D gene uncertain. CDR1 and CDR2 from the germline V gene are MNHEY and SVGAGI. The CDR3 is 14 amino acids. V was cut by 10 bases and J by 5 bases, with 20 bases left in between. The CDR3 region has the DNA TGTGCCACCGCGAAGGAGGTTTTGGGAACTGAAGCTTTCTTT. It specifies CATAKEVLGTEAFF.

The J gene is TRBJ1-2, the V gene TRBV19; D is possibly TRBD1 (6 bases). Trimming pared 6 bases from V and 2 bases from J, leaving 13 bases between. Per the germline V gene, CDR1 is LNHDA and CDR2 is SQIVND (reference sequence). This CDR3 region has 14 residues. CDR3 protein: CASSYRENNYGYTF. CDR3 DNA sequence: TGTGCCAGTAGCTACAGGGAGAACAACTATGGCTACACCTTC.